This entry describes one T cell receptor (beta chain). Per the authors' pipeline: Quantification of nucleated cells was approximated via reference gene primer amplification. Clones were sequenced by immunoSEQ multiplex PCR, and TCRdb holds only the in-frame ones, with some missing. D and trimming were read from the DNA, whereas the V and J calls and clone size are those reported in that table. The sample holds roughly 260,000 clones, about 88% seen once. This sample is part of a study of blood T cell repertoires in COVID-19. Study details: The samples span acute and convalescent COVID-19 from the United States, Italy and Spain. PBMCs, B-cell-depleted T cells, or T cells provided the cDNA or gDNA that made up the material.

Specimen: peripheral blood. The clonotype originates from a woman in her thirties or forties who had recovered from COVID-19.

The CDR3 spells CASGMGPGTGTSITTTDTQYF. DNA for the CDR3: TGTGCTAGTGGTATGGGGCCCGGGACAGGGACATCTATCACCACCACAGATACGCAGTATTTT. This chain links TRBV12-5 with TRBJ2-3, with 9 bases identical to TRBD1. Germline values: CDR1 LGHNT, CDR2 FRNRAP. V lost 5 bases, J lost 2 bases, and 23 bases stayed unmatched. The CDR3 totals 21 residues. The full variable domain, with the rest looked up from reference TRBV12-5 and TRBJ2-3, is DARVTQTPRHKVTEMGQEVTMRCQPILGHNTVFWYRQTMMQGLELLAYFRNRAPLDDSGMPKDRFSAEMPDATLATLKIQPSEPRDSAVYFCASGMGPGTGTSITTTDTQYFGPGTRLTVL.